Listed here are 23 T cell receptor beta chains from one sample, sequenced in a study of response to subunit inactivated influenza vaccine (dated by TCRdb to the late 2010s). The method was RT-PCR. The instrument was an Illumina HiSeq 2500. TCRdb trimmed public reads at Q25 via fastp, called clones via MiXCR and kept in-frame beta chains. Rows with one shared CDR3 protein collapse into an entry with the most common genes and DNA. The sample profile shows approximately 700,000 distinct CDR3 sequences; around 14% of them were found once. Roughly 10% of the sample is held by the ten biggest clonotypes. Sample: PBMCs from blood, taken roughly 12 days after vaccination. The source of these receptors is a man aged 50-60 years who received an inactivated influenza vaccine. Donor details come from another sample of the same person, matched by shared clones.

The chain employs TRBV7-2 and TRBJ2-2; possibly TRBD2 for D (5 bases). CDR3 length: 16 residues. V gave up 5 bases and J gave up 0 bases, with 13 bases separating them. CDR1 and CDR2 from the germline V gene are SGHTA and FQGNSA. The CDR3 coding sequence is TGTGCCAGCAGCATAGAGGGCAGTACGAACACCGGGGAGCTGTTTTTT. As protein: CASSIEGSTNTGELFF.

The chain has TRBV11-2 and TRBJ2-1; 7 bases are shared with TRBD2. Germline V gives CDR1 SGHAT, CDR2 FQNNGV. The V and J ends lost 3 bases and 4 bases, in that order; junction bases with no gene match: 6. This CDR3 is 15 amino acids long. CDR3 nucleotides: TGTGCCAGCAGCTTGGGCGGGAGTTGGTACAATGAGCAGTTCTTC. Translated: CASSLGGSWYNEQFF. The complete variable domain, with remaining parts taken from reference TRBV11-2 and TRBJ2-1, reads EAGVAQSPRYKIIEKRQSVAFWCNPISGHATLYWYQQILGQGPKLLIQFQNNGVVDDSQLPKDRFSAERLKGVDSTLKIQPAKLEDSAVYLCASSLGGSWYNEQFFGPGTRLTVL.

J is TRBJ2-1 and V is TRBV7-2; no clear D gene. Trimming left V 1 base short and J 4 bases short, with 11 bases between. Germline V CDR1 and CDR2: SGHTA, FQGNSA. This CDR3 region has 15 residues. DNA for the CDR3: TGTGCCAGCAGCTTAGTTTTCGGCAGGTACAATGAGCAGTTCTTC. This codes for CASSLVFGRYNEQFF.

There are a few counts of this clonotype. This chain uses TRBV30 with TRBJ2-2; no definite D call. V gave up 4 bases and J gave up 0 bases, with 9 bases separating them. This CDR3 is 14 amino acids long. Per germline, CDR1 GTSNPN and CDR2 SVGIG (reference sequence). The CDR3, as DNA: TGTGCCTGGAAAACTTCCCCGAACACCGGGGAGCTGTTTTTT. It encodes CAWKTSPNTGELFF.

In its sample, this clonotype was seen a few times. This sequence joins TRBV12-3 or TRBV12-4 and TRBJ1-2; D is undetermined. V was clipped by 3 bases and J by 4 bases, with 12 bases between them. The CDR3 length is 14 residues. The CDR3 DNA is TGTGCCAGCAGTTTGTACGTTGGGAGCTATGGCTACACCTTC. Residues: CASSLYVGSYGYTF.

There are a few counts of this clonotype. The V call is TRBV9, the J call TRBJ2-3, with a tentative D call TRBD1 (6 bases). CDR1 is SGDLS, CDR2 YYNGEE, per germline. The CDR3 is made up of 17 amino acids. The V and J ends lost 3 bases and 4 bases respectively, with 21 bases between them. Written as DNA, the CDR3 is TGTGCCAGCAGCGGAAAGAGACAGGAAATTCGCGCAGATACGCAGTATTTT. It translates to CASSGKRQEIRADTQYF.

The J gene is TRBJ1-5, the V gene TRBV6-6; D is ambiguous. CDR1 MNHNY and CDR2 SVGAGI come from the germline V gene (reference sequence). The CDR3 totals 13 residues. With 2 bases removed from V and 0 bases from J, the gap between germline ends came to 2 bases. The CDR3 protein is CASSYVSNQPQHF. For the CDR3, the DNA is TGTGCCAGCAGTTACGTTAGCAATCAGCCCCAGCATTTT.

The J gene is TRBJ2-5, the V gene TRBV2; 9 nucleotides align to TRBD2. J gave up 7 bases and V 7 bases, and 1 base lay outside the gene matches. Germline V gives CDR1 SNHLY, CDR2 FYNNEI. This CDR3 contains 11 residues. Here the CDR3 reads CASILAGTQYF. As DNA, the CDR3 is TGTGCCAGCATACTAGCGGGGACCCAGTACTTC.

V is TRBV20-1 and J is TRBJ2-1; D possibly corresponds to TRBD1 (5 bases). The CDR3 spans 12 residues. Trimming took off 3 bases at V and 7 bases at J, with 10 bases between the two ends. Germline CDR1 reads DFQATT; CDR2 reads SNEGSKA (reference sequence). CDR3 in DNA: TGCAGTGCTAGCCACAGGCAGAATGAGCAGTTCTTC. It yields the protein CSASHRQNEQFF.

The J gene is TRBJ2-3, the V gene TRBV6-1; D might be TRBD1 or TRBD2, each matching 5 bases. The CDR3 consists of 13 residues. Trimming left V 6 bases short and J 8 bases short, with 15 bases between. Looked up from germline, CDR1 is MNHNS and CDR2 is SASEGT. This chain's CDR3 is CASSHPGTSTQYF. The CDR3 region has the DNA TGTGCCAGCAGCCACCCTGGGACGTCTACGCAGTATTTT.

The chain joins TRBV19 to TRBJ2-7; 8 bases map to TRBD2. Trimming cost V 5 bases and J 6 bases; bases outside gene matches: 6. Germline values: CDR1 LNHDA, CDR2 SQIVND (reference sequence). The CDR3 loop spans 13 amino acids. CDR3 region: CASSPREGVEQYF. The CDR3 bases are TGTGCCAGTAGTCCCCGGGAGGGGGTCGAGCAGTACTTC.

This clonotype was seen a single time. At one end, the junction sequence differs from germline, possibly due to a read error. The chain has TRBV7-7 and TRBJ2-6; no firm D call. The CDR3 consists of 15 residues. Germline assignment: CDR1 SSHAT and CDR2 FNYEAQ (reference sequence). In DNA form, the CDR3 reads TGTGCTAGCAGCTTAACCACCTCTGGGGCCAACGTCCTGACTTTC. Its protein product is CASSLTTSGANVLTF.

This clonotype was observed a few times. This sequence joins TRBV9 and TRBJ1-4, with D hard to call. There are 15 residues in the CDR3. The germline gives CDR1 SGDLS, CDR2 YYNGEE. With 4 bases removed from V and 3 bases from J, the gap between germline ends came to 13 bases. The CDR3 protein is CASSKDLMPNEKLFF. The CDR3 DNA reads TGTGCCAGCAGCAAGGACCTGATGCCTAATGAAAAACTGTTTTTT.

The sample holds a few counts of this clonotype. The V call is TRBV29-1, the J call TRBJ1-6; D uncertain. V shed 3 bases and J shed 9 bases, with 9 bases lying between them. This CDR3 comprises 12 residues. Germline values: CDR1 SQVTM, CDR2 ANQGSEA. For the CDR3, the DNA is TGCAGCGTTGACGTGCTGATTTCACCCCTCCACTTT. It specifies CSVDVLISPLHF.

There are many counts of this clonotype. The genes are TRBV5-6 and TRBJ2-1; maybe TRBD2 (5 bases). V was pared by 5 bases and J by 6 bases, with 18 bases between. The germline V gene has CDR1 SGHDT and CDR2 YYEEEE. The CDR3 consists of 15 residues. The chain's CDR3 is CASSRNEGEINEQFF. Written as DNA, the CDR3 is TGTGCCAGCAGTAGGAACGAGGGAGAGATCAATGAGCAGTTCTTC.

The rearrangement joins TRBV18 to TRBJ2-7; D is perhaps TRBD2 (6 bases). The CDR3 loop spans 13 amino acids. Trimming took 3 bases from V and 7 from J, leaving 13 bases between them. The germline V gene has CDR1 KGHSH and CDR2 LQKENI. CDR3 nucleotides: TGTGCCAGCTCACCGTCAGATGGGGGGGAGCAGTACTTC. It yields the protein CASSPSDGGEQYF.

This chain uses TRBV9 with TRBJ2-2; a weak D match, TRBD2 (6 bases). The V end lost 0 bases, the J end lost 2 bases, and 14 bases lay between the germline ends. Germline CDR1 reads SGDLS; CDR2 reads YYNGEE. The length of the CDR3 is 17 residues. The CDR3 nucleotides are TGTGCCAGCAGCGTAGCTCGGACGGGGGATAACACCGGGGAGCTGTTTTTT. It is translated as CASSVARTGDNTGELFF.

The chain combines TRBV4-3 with TRBJ2-7, with TRBD2 matching 10 bases. V lost 2 bases and J lost 4; bases outside the gene matches: 5. CDR1 is LGHNA, CDR2 YSLEER, per germline. This CDR3 has 15 residues. In DNA form, the CDR3 reads TGCGCCAGCAGCCAAAGCCCAGCGGGAGGGTACGAGCAGTACTTC. Amino acids: CASSQSPAGGYEQYF.

The rearrangement uses TRBV24-1 and TRBJ2-5; TRBD1 aligns across 7 bases. CDR1 and CDR2 (germline): KGHDR, SFDVKD. The CDR3 extends over 16 amino acids. V trimming: 5 bases; J trimming: 1 base; junction bases outside the gene matches: 9. The DNA of the CDR3 is TGTGCCACCAGTGGTGTGGTGGGGACAGCCCAAGAGACCCAGTACTTC. Amino acids: CATSGVVGTAQETQYF.

The chain has TRBV7-9 and TRBJ2-7; 7 bases agree with TRBD2. Germline V gene sequence: CDR1 SEHNR, CDR2 FQNEAQ (reference sequence). The CDR3 is 15 amino acids. J lost 1 base, V lost 5 bases, and 8 bases had no gene match. The CDR3 DNA is TGTGCCAGCAGCCCTTTCCCAGCGGGGTCCTACGAGCAGTACTTC. It codes for CASSPFPAGSYEQYF.

This clonotype showed up many times. The V gene is TRBV6-1, the J gene TRBJ1-1; a possible D gene is TRBD1 (6 bases). The V gene's germline CDR1 is MNHNS and CDR2 SASEGT. This CDR3 spans 11 amino acids. V lost 0 bases to trimming and J lost 11 bases, with 7 bases between them. CDR3 in amino acids: CASSEAGGAFF. The DNA of the CDR3 is TGTGCCAGCAGTGAAGCAGGGGGGGCTTTCTTT.

Note on this clonotype: The junction departs from the called germline gene at one end, perhaps through a read error. The V and J genes are TRBV12-3 or TRBV12-4 and TRBJ1-5; D is perhaps TRBD1 (5 bases). There are 13 residues in the CDR3. The CDR3 DNA sequence: TGTACCAGCAGTTTTTCGGGGGAACGAGCCCAGCATTTT. Amino acid sequence: CTSSFSGERAQHF.

Comments on this clonotype: A junction boundary mismatches the germline segment, possibly from a read error. The CDR3 nucleotides are TGTGCCAGCAGTGAAATGGTGGGACAGGGGCCAACGACCGGACTAGTTCGTGGTAATGAGCAGTTCTTC. Residues: CASSEMVGQGPTTGLVRGNEQFF. The chain links TRBV10-1 to TRBJ2-1; 10 bases are a match to TRBD1. Per germline, CDR1 WNHNN and CDR2 SYGVQD (reference sequence). The CDR3 is 23 residues long.